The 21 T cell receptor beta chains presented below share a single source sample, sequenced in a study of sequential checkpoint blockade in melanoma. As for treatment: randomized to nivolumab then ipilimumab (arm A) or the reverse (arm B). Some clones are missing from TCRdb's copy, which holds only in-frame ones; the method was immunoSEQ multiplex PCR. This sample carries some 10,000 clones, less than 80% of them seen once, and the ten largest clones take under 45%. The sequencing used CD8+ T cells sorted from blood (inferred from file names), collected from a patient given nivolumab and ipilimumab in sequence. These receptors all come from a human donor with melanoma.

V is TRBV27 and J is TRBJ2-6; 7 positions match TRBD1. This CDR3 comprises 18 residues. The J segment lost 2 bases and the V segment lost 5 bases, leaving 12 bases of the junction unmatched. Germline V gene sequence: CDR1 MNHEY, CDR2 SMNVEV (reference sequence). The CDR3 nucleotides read TGTGCCAGCAGTCCCTACACAGGACAGGCTGCTGGGGCCAACGTCCTGACTTTC. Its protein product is CASSPYTGQAAGANVLTF.

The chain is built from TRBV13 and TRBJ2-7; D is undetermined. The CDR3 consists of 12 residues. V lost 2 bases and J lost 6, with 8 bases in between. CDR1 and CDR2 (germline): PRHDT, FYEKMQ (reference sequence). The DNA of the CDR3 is TGTGCCAGCAGCTTAATGGTCGGCGAGCAGTACTTC. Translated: CASSLMVGEQYF.

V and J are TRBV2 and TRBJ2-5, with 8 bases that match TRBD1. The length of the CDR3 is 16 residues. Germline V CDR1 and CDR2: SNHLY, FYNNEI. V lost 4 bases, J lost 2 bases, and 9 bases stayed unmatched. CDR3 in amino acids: CASSGQGAGLQETQYF. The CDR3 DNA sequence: TGTGCCAGCAGTGGGCAGGGGGCTGGATTGCAAGAGACCCAGTACTTC. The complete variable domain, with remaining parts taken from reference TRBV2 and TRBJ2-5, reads EPEVTQTPSHQVTQMGQEVILRCVPISNHLYFYWYRQILGQKVEFLVSFYNNEISEKSEIFDDQFSVERPDGSNFTLKIRSTKLEDSAMYFCASSGQGAGLQETQYFGPGTRLLVL.

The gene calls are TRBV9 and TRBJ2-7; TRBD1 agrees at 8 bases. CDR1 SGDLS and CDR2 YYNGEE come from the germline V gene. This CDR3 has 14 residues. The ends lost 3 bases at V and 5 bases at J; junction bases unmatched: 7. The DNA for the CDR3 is TGTGCCAGCAGCGGGACAGGGAACTTCAACGAGCAGTACTTC. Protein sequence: CASSGTGNFNEQYF.

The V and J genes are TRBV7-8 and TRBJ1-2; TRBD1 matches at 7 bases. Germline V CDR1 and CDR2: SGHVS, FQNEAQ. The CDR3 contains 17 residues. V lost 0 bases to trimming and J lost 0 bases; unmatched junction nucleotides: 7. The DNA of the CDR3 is TGTGCCAGCAGCTTAGCCCCCGGGACAGACCCTAACTATGGCTACACCTTC. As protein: CASSLAPGTDPNYGYTF. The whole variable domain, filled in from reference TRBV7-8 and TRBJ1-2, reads GAGVSQSPRYKVAKRGQDVALRCDPISGHVSLFWYQQALGQGPEFLTYFQNEAQLDKSGLPSDRFFAERPEGSVSTLKIQRTQQEDSAVYLCASSLAPGTDPNYGYTFGSGTRLTVV.

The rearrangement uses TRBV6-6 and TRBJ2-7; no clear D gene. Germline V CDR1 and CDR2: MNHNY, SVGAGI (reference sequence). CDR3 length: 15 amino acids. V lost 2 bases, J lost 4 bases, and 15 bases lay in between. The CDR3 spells CASSYDLLPTYEQYF. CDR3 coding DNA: TGTGCCAGCAGTTACGACTTACTTCCTACTTACGAGCAGTACTTC.

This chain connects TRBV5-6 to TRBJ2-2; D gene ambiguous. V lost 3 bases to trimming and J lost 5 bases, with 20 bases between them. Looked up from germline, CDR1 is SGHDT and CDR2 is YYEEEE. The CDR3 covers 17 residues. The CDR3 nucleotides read TGTGCCAGCAGCTCGGGTATAGTAGCCATGCAGACCGGGGAGCTGTTTTTT. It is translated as CASSSGIVAMQTGELFF.

In DNA, the CDR3 is TGTGCCAGCAGCCCCTGGGGAGGGGCCTACGAGCAGTACTTC. It translates to CASSPWGGAYEQYF. The V and J genes are TRBV4-2 and TRBJ2-7, with 7 bases lining up with TRBD2. CDR1 and CDR2 (germline): LGHNA, YNFKEQ. J lost 2 bases, V lost 4 bases, and 5 bases had no gene match. CDR3 length: 14 residues.

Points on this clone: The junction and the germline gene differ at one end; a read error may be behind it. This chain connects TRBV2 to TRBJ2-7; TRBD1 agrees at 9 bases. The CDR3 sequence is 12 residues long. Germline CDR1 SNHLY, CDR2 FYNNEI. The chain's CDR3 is CASSEGPGQGYF. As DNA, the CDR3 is TGTGCCAGCAGCGAAGGGCCGGGACAGGGGTACTTC.

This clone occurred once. CDR3 amino acids: CASSPEGQSLLYEQYF. DNA of the CDR3: TGTGCCAGCTCACCAGAGGGACAGTCACTACTCTACGAGCAGTACTTC. The chain joins TRBV18 to TRBJ2-7; 7 bases fit TRBD1. From germline, CDR1 is KGHSH and CDR2 LQKENI. This CDR3 has 16 amino acids. The ends lost 2 bases at V and 3 bases at J; junction bases unmatched: 10.

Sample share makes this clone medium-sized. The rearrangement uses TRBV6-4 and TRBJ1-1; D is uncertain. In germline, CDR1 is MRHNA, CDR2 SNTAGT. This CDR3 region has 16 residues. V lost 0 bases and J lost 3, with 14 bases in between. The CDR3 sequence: CASSDSSAASHTEAFF. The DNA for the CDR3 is TGTGCCAGCAGTGACTCGAGCGCGGCCTCCCACACTGAAGCTTTCTTT.

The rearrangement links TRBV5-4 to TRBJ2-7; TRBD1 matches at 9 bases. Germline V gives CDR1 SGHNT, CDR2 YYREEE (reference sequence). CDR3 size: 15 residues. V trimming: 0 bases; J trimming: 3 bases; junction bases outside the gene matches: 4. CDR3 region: CASSLVPGQGYEQYF. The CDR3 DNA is TGTGCCAGCAGCTTGGTCCCGGGACAGGGCTACGAGCAGTACTTC.

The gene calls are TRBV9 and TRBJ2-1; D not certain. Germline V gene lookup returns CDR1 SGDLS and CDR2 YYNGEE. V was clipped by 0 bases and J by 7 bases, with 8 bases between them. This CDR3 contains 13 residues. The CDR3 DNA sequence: TGTGCCAGCAGCGTAGTTAGTTCGAATGAGCAGTTCTTC. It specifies CASSVVSSNEQFF. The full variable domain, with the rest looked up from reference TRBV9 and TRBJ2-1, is DSGVTQTPKHLITATGQRVTLRCSPRSGDLSVYWYQQSLDQGLQFLIQYYNGEERAKGNILERFSAQQFPDLHSELNLSSLELGDSALYFCASSVVSSNEQFFGPGTRLTVL.

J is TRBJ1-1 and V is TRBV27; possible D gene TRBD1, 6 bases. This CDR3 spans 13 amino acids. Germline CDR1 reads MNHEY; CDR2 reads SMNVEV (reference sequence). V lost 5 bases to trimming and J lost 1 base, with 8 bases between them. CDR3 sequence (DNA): TGTGCCAGCAGTCGGACAGCGAACACTGAAGCTTTCTTT. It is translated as CASSRTANTEAFF.

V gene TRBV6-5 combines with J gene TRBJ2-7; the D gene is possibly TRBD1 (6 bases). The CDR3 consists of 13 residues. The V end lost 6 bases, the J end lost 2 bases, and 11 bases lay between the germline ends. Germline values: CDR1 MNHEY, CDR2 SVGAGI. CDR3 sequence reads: CASSLGQTYEQYF. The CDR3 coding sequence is TGTGCCAGCAGCTTGGGACAAACCTACGAGCAGTACTTC.

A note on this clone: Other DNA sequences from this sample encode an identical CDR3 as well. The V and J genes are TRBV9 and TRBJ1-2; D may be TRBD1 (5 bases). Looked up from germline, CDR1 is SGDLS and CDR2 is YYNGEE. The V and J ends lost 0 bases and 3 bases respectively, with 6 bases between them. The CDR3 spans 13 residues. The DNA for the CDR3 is TGTGCCAGCAGCGTAGGGGGGGACTATGGCTACACCTTC. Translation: CASSVGGDYGYTF.

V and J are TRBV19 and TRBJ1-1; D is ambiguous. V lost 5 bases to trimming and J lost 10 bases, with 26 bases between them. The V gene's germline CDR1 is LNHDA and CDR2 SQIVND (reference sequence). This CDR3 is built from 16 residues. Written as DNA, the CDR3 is TGTGCCAGTAGTCCGTTAAGGTCTTCGTTTCATTGGGCAGCTTTCTTT. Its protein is CASSPLRSSFHWAAFF.

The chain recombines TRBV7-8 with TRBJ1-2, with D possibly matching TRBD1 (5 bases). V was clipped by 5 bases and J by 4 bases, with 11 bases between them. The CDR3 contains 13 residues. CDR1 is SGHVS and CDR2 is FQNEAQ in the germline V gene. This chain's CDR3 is CASSPADIYGYTF. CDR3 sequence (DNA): TGTGCCAGCAGCCCCGCGGACATCTATGGCTACACCTTC.

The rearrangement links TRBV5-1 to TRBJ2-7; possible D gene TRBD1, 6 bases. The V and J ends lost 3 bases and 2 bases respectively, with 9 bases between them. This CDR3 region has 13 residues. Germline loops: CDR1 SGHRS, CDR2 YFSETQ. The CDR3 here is CASSWDKAYEQYF. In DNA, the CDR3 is TGCGCCAGCAGCTGGGACAAAGCCTACGAGCAGTACTTC.

The CDR3 sequence: CASSVLGSGSYNEQFF. The CDR3 coding sequence is TGTGCCAGCAGCGTACTGGGTAGCGGGAGTTACAATGAGCAGTTCTTC. The chain joins TRBV9 to TRBJ2-1; 9 bases are shared with TRBD2. V was clipped by 1 base and J by 4 bases; unmatched bases: 6. Germline V CDR1 and CDR2: SGDLS, YYNGEE. This CDR3 contains 16 residues. Filled out from reference TRBV9 and TRBJ2-1, the complete variable domain reads DSGVTQTPKHLITATGQRVTLRCSPRSGDLSVYWYQQSLDQGLQFLIQYYNGEERAKGNILERFSAQQFPDLHSELNLSSLELGDSALYFCASSVLGSGSYNEQFFGPGTRLTVL.

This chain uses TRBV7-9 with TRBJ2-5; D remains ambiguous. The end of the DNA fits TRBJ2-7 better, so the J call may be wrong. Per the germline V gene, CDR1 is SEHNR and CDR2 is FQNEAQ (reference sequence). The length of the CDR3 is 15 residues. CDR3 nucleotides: TGTGCCAGCAGCTTGTCAACAGTCCACTCCTACGAGCAGTACTTC. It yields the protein CASSLSTVHSYEQYF.